There are many counts of the clone carrying this TCR beta chain. What it recognizes is unknown. This specimen belongs to a study of breast tumors, draining lymph nodes, adjacent tissues. The CDR3 consists of 15 residues. Looked up from germline, CDR1 is SGHDT and CDR2 is YYEEEE. V gave up 0 bases and J gave up 3 bases, with 10 bases separating them. Points from the study as a whole: Tumor T cell lymph node origin was a supported hypothesis, not proven.

Axillary draining lymph nodes of breast cancer patients supplied the node samples. From the multiplex PCR reads, TCRdb called clonotypes with MiXCR, one entry per CDR3 protein. This sample carries about 150,000 distinct CDR3 sequences, more than 20% of them seen once, and the ten largest clones take roughly 2.8%. This TCR derives from a female donor with breast cancer. Some clones in this sample may be carry-over from other donors' samples. V and J are TRBV5-6 and TRBJ1-5; D perhaps matches TRBD1 (5 bases). Sequenced input: axillary lymph node tissue. CDR3 sequence: CASSLAGGNNQPQHF. In DNA, the CDR3 is TGTGCCAGCAGCTTGGCCGGGGGAAACAATCAGCCCCAGCATTTT.